The text below deals with one T cell receptor (beta chain). The sample belongs to a study of graft-versus-host responses after intestinal transplantation. The protocol was immunoSEQ multiplex PCR, while the TCRdb copy is restricted to in-frame clones and leaves out a portion. The sample has over 35,000 clones, 91% seen once. The TCR was taken from a human patient who received an intestinal transplant, so some T cells may come from the graft donor. The source material was PBMCs, sampled around 320 days after intestinal transplant.

CDR3 DNA sequence: TGTGCCATCAGCAGGGACCAAGAGACCCAGTACTTC. This codes for CAISRDQETQYF. The chain uses TRBV10-3 and TRBJ2-5, with TRBD1 as a possible D gene (5 bases). V lost 6 bases and J 0 bases, leaving 5 bases between the germline ends. Germline loops: CDR1 ENHRY, CDR2 SYGVKD. CDR3 size: 12 residues.